The present T cell receptor (beta chain) was sequenced within a study of beta chain features in type 1 diabetes (dated by TCRdb to 2016 to 2018). Concerning the study at large: No differences in mean age, gender distribution, total cell number or subset yield were found between patients and healthy donors. The study compared the TCRB repertoires of sorted circulating CD4+ T cell subsets in recently diagnosed type 1 diabetes patients with those in matched healthy donors. Naive and central memory subsets were obtained from all 28 donors, but regulatory and stem cell-like memory subsets were isolated from only 8 patients and roughly 8 healthy donors. A total of roughly 100 million sorted cells were examined across all samples, and the number of cells per subset was strongly correlated with RNA yield.

For this clone: This receptor's antigen is unknown. Within one base of it there is no much larger clone, and no base qualities were kept.

A single peripheral blood draw of about 116 mL on average was collected from each donor into heparinised tubes. Using a panel that included CD45RO, CCR7, CD25, CD127, CD95 and CD27, naive, central memory, regulatory and stem cell-like memory CD4+ T cells were sorted on a BD FACSAria II. All sorted populations exceeded 95% purity. PBMCs were isolated immediately by Lymphoprep density gradient centrifugation and stained directly without culture. So that batch effects would be minimized, each experiment stained and sorted samples in pairs, pairing one healthy donor with one patient. The High Capacity cDNA Reverse Transcription Kit was used to reverse transcribe all of the isolated RNA, meaning that expressed TCRB transcripts were what got sequenced. Naive, central memory and regulatory T cell samples underwent deep immunoSEQ sequencing, averaging approximately 3.5 million total reads per sample. Sorted cells were lysed in RLT buffer, and RNA was extracted using DNase-treated RNeasy Micro or Mini kits according to cell number. To prevent cross-contamination, every cell subset was processed on its own, while patient and healthy donor samples were processed together. TCRB sequences were amplified from cDNA with the immunoSEQ multiplex PCR, producing 87-bp fragments spanning the CDR3 region. The amplicons were sequenced using the Illumina HiSeq platform. Processing in the source paper ran as follows. PCR bias was computationally corrected using synthetic template baselines, reads within Hamming distance 2 were collapsed, and singletons that could not be merged were discarded. Reads were aligned against IMGT so that V, D and J genes, CDR3 length and insertions or deletions at six rearrangement sites could be assigned. Within each subset, clonotype counts were normalized to sorted cell number, after which true diversity and Gini coefficients were computed with the tcR R package. The overlap coefficient, calculated on TCRB nucleotide sequences, was used to quantify repertoire sharing. Out-of-frame TCRB sequences from naive cells were analyzed as a proxy for the pre-selection repertoire. TCRdb's version of the immuneACCESS table is confined to in-frame rearrangements and falls short of the full clone set. An unresolved V gene accounts for under half of the shortfall where checked; the remainder is of unknown origin. V and J calls and clone size are given by that table; D and trimming were obtained from the DNA. In all, the sample holds over 500,000 clones, and around 15% of those were seen once. Clones ranked in the top ten supply around 0.1% of the sample.

Reading the germline V gene gives CDR1 MDHEN and CDR2 SYDVKM. The CDR3 holds 15 amino acids from the cysteine to the phenylalanine. The CDR3 DNA has 45 bases and is translated from base 1. The junction carries 16 bases between V and J, which are trimmed by 3 bases and 6 bases respectively. Broad study findings and their caveats: Shorter templates might have been favored by PCR, but patient and control samples were amplified and corrected together, so both groups would have been affected equally by any skew. A moderate but significant shortening of TCRB CDR3 length was observed in type 1 diabetes patients in all four CD4+ subsets. Patients with type 1 diabetes made fewer insertions and deleted more nucleotides at VDJ recombination sites, implying thymic rearrangement abnormalities. Naive, central memory and regulatory TCRB repertoires appeared to be more similar among patients than among healthy donors. HLA sub-analyses involved small numbers of individuals, so any influence of HLA type on TCRB rearrangement remained unresolved. Because cDNA was sequenced instead of genomic DNA, activated cells with high expression could be over-represented, although the groups did not differ in activation or CD3 levels.

The material sequenced was naive CD4+ T cells from blood. Taken with the paper, the label for cell subset or site translates to: true naive CD4+ T cells. This chain joins TRBV28 to TRBJ2-3; the D call is tentative, TRBD1 or TRBD2, as each matches 6 bases. This TCR was recovered from a man between 18 and 29 years old in good health. The nucleotide sequence is TGTGCCAGCAGTTTTGGGGGGCCCCAAAGGGATACGCAGTATTTT. The translation is CASSFGGPQRDTQYF.